A single sample gave rise to the 10 T cell receptor beta chains below, sequenced in a study of long-term antiretroviral therapy in people with HIV. The immunoSEQ assay was v3.0, run at survey level. Profiling relied on immunoSEQ multiplex PCR, and the TCRdb table lists in-frame clones only, not all of them. The table has 30,000 to 35,000 clones, almost 97% seen once. This specimen consisted of unsorted PBMCs, obtained 6.9 years after starting antiretroviral therapy. The receptors shown here come from a man aged 25 to 40 with HIV.

This chain links TRBV6-5 with TRBJ1-1, with TRBD1 as a possible D gene (5 bases). In germline, CDR1 is MNHEY, CDR2 SVGAGI. The CDR3 has 15 amino acids. The V end was cut by 5 bases, the J end by 8 bases, with 21 bases between. In nucleotides, the CDR3 is TGTGCCAGCAGTATAAAGTTGTCGGCAGGGCCGGAAGCTTTCTTT. As protein: CASSIKLSAGPEAFF.

This clone was found a few times. The chain employs TRBV5-5 and TRBJ2-1, with TRBD2 identical over 10 bases. CDR3 size: 17 residues. Trimming took 0 bases from V and 2 from J; bases not matched to a gene: 5. Germline CDR1 SGHKS, CDR2 YYEKEE (reference sequence). The CDR3 DNA sequence: TGTGCCAGCAGCTTGGAAGCTAGCGGGAGCCCCTACAATGAGCAGTTCTTC. Encoded protein: CASSLEASGSPYNEQFF.

The chain couples TRBV27 to TRBJ2-7; 9 bases are a match to TRBD2. Germline trimming cut 6 bases from V and 4 bases from J; bases unmatched to any gene: 10. Per the germline V gene, CDR1 is MNHEY and CDR2 is SMNVEV (reference sequence). This CDR3 is 15 amino acids long. In DNA, the CDR3 is TGTGCCAGCAGCGCCCTAGGGGCGGGAGGGTACGAGCAGTACTTC. Protein sequence: CASSALGAGGYEQYF.

The V and J genes are TRBV6-6 and TRBJ1-2, with D hard to call. The CDR3 length is 13 residues. Germline CDR1 and CDR2: MNHNY and SVGAGI (reference sequence). V lost 5 bases to trimming and J lost 8 bases, with 15 bases between them. Written as DNA, the CDR3 is TGTGCCAGCAGTCCACTAGGGAGGGAAGGCTACACCTTC. It is translated as CASSPLGREGYTF.

J is TRBJ2-2 and V is TRBV6-6; possibly TRBD2 for D (6 bases). The germline V gene has CDR1 MNHNY and CDR2 SVGAGI (reference sequence). Trimming shortened V by 0 bases and J by 4 bases, and 12 bases separated the two germline ends. The CDR3 consists of 16 residues. CDR3 sequence (DNA): TGTGCCAGCAGTTACTCGGAGGGCGGTGGCACCGGGGAGCTGTTTTTT. As protein: CASSYSEGGGTGELFF.

V usage is TRBV19 and J usage is TRBJ2-1, with TRBD2 matching over 7 bases. The germline CDR1 and CDR2 sequences are LNHDA and SQIVND (reference sequence). The CDR3 has 15 residues. J was trimmed by 3 bases and V by 1 base; bases with no gene match: 3. Here the CDR3 DNA reads TGTGCCAGTAGTATAGCTAGCGGATACTACAATGAGCAGTTCTTC. It translates to CASSIASGYYNEQFF.

This clone turned up a few times. The chain recombines TRBV5-4 with TRBJ2-5; D remains unclear. The CDR3 consists of 13 residues. The ends were cut back, 6 bases at V and 4 bases at J, with 13 bases in the middle. CDR1 is SGHNT, CDR2 YYREEE, per germline (reference sequence). Here the CDR3 DNA reads TGTGCCAGCAAAGGGCGATGGGGAGAGACCCAGTACTTC. Protein product: CASKGRWGETQYF.

The chain combines TRBV11-2 with TRBJ1-2; TRBD1 agrees at 9 bases. The CDR3 is made up of 15 amino acids. V shed 1 base and J 6 bases; nucleotides not matched to a gene: 6. Germline CDR1 SGHAT, CDR2 FQNNGV. CDR3 sequence (DNA): TGTGCCAGCAGCTTAGTGGACAGGGGTTTAGATGGCTACACCTTC. It is translated as CASSLVDRGLDGYTF.

The CDR3 here is CASSPIGASTDTQYF. The CDR3 DNA is TGTGCCAGCAGTCCCATAGGGGCTAGCACAGATACGCAGTATTTT. The rearrangement joins TRBV6-1 to TRBJ2-3, with D perhaps TRBD1 (5 bases). CDR1 MNHNS and CDR2 SASEGT come from the germline V gene. V was clipped by 5 bases and J by 0 bases, with 12 bases between them. The CDR3 is 15 amino acids.

This sequence joins TRBV7-9 and TRBJ1-3; TRBD1 is a possible D gene (6 bases). The V end was cut by 5 bases, the J end by 6 bases, with 17 bases between. In germline, CDR1 is SEHNR, CDR2 FQNEAQ (reference sequence). CDR3 length: 15 residues. Here the CDR3 reads CASSPSEGETNTIYF. Here the CDR3 DNA reads TGTGCCAGCAGCCCCTCCGAGGGGGAGACAAACACCATATATTTT.